The sample holds many counts of the clone carrying this T cell receptor (beta chain). Its antigen is not known. This entry comes from a study of neurological immune-mediated disorders. Regarding the study as a whole: One related-CDR3 cluster, found by phylogenetic grouping, held repertoires of 18 of 34 multiple sclerosis patients and is a possible signature. In HTLV-1-associated myelopathy, TCR clonal expansion was greatest, and in multiple sclerosis it was least, below healthy controls.

The cDNA was produced through 5'RACE with 10-nucleotide random UMIs. TCRdb reprocessed the 5' RACE reads with MiXCR, giving one entry per CDR3 protein. The sample lists approximately 130,000 distinct CDR3 sequences, approximately 3.2% occurring once. Per germline, CDR1 MNHNY and CDR2 SVGAGI (reference sequence). The V gene lost 6 bases and the J gene lost 3 bases, with 14 bases spanning the gap. There are 14 residues in the CDR3. The chain links TRBV6-6 to TRBJ1-1; the D is unclear. The sample taken for sequencing was PBMCs. This TCR was recovered from a woman aged 30 to 39 with multiple sclerosis. CDR3 sequence reads: CASRVDRTDTEAFF. The CDR3, as DNA: TGTGCCAGCAGAGTCGACCGCACGGACACTGAAGCTTTCTTT.